A selection of T cell receptor beta chains follows, all from one sample in a study of T cells in Graves' hyperthyroidism and ophthalmopathy. A single record per CDR3 protein comes from TCRdb applying MiXCR to the multiplex PCR reads. Among approximately 370,000 distinct CDR3 sequences listed, around 14% were seen once. The sequenced sample was blood. These receptors were taken from a woman in her twenties or thirties with Graves' hyperthyroidism. CDR3s include the opening cysteine and the closing phenylalanine or tryptophan. The D gene is left open where the match is weak. Not every row has a clone size; where given, it reads once, few, many or a size class.

j_gene: TRBJ2-7; d_gene: NA; v_gene: TRBV11-2; abundance: few; CDR3nt: TGTGCCAGCAGCTTAGCCGCAGAGCCCTACGAGCAGTACTTC; CDR3aa: CASSLAAEPYEQYF
j_gene: TRBJ2-3; d_gene: NA; v_gene: TRBV19; abundance: NA; CDR3nt: TGTGCCTGCAGGAAAGGCAGCACAGATACGCAGTATTTT; CDR3aa: CACRKGSTDTQYF
j_gene: TRBJ2-3; d_gene: NA; v_gene: TRBV3-1; abundance: many; CDR3nt: TGTGCCAGCAGCCAAGTTTCAGCAGGGACGCAGTATTTT; CDR3aa: CASSQVSAGTQYF
j_gene: TRBJ1-5; d_gene: NA; v_gene: TRBV20-1; abundance: many; CDR3nt: TGCAGTGCCCCGACCAAACAGGTTGGCAATCAGCCCCAGCATTTT; CDR3aa: CSAPTKQVGNQPQHF
j_gene: TRBJ2-3; d_gene: TRBD2; v_gene: TRBV4-1; abundance: many; CDR3nt: TGCGCCAGCAGCCAGTCGGGACTAGCGGGCTTCGGAGATACGCAGTATTTT; CDR3aa: CASSQSGLAGFGDTQYF
j_gene: TRBJ1-5; d_gene: TRBD1; v_gene: TRBV29-1; abundance: NA; CDR3nt: TGCAGCGTTGGGACAGGGAGCAATCAGCCCCAGCATTTT; CDR3aa: CSVGTGSNQPQHF
j_gene: TRBJ2-5; d_gene: TRBD1; v_gene: TRBV5-1; abundance: NA; CDR3nt: TGCGCCAGCAGCGGAGGGACAGGGAGAGGGGAGACCCAGTACTTC; CDR3aa: CASSGGTGRGETQYF
j_gene: TRBJ2-3; d_gene: NA; v_gene: TRBV20-1; abundance: NA; CDR3nt: TGCAGTGCTAGGTCGCAGACTAGCACAGATACGCAGTATTTT; CDR3aa: CSARSQTSTDTQYF
j_gene: TRBJ2-2; d_gene: NA; v_gene: TRBV29-1; abundance: few; CDR3nt: TGCAGCGTTGAAATGGAGGGGTATAGGACCGGGGAGCTGTTTTTT; CDR3aa: CSVEMEGYRTGELFF
j_gene: TRBJ1-4; d_gene: NA; v_gene: TRBV3-1; abundance: many; CDR3nt: TGTGCCAGCAGCCAAACGGGGGGGAAGACTAATGAAAAACTGTTTTTT; CDR3aa: CASSQTGGKTNEKLFF
j_gene: TRBJ2-3; d_gene: TRBD2; v_gene: TRBV7-9; abundance: NA; CDR3nt: TGTGCCAGCAGCTTTCTGGCGAGCGGGAGTGGCCTAACTAGCACAGATACGCAGTATTTT; CDR3aa: CASSFLASGSGLTSTDTQYF
j_gene: TRBJ1-4; d_gene: NA; v_gene: TRBV18; abundance: many; CDR3nt: TGTGCCAGCTCACCACCGGGCAGGGAGGACGAAAAACTGTTTTTT; CDR3aa: CASSPPGREDEKLFF
j_gene: TRBJ2-4; d_gene: TRBD1; v_gene: TRBV20-1; abundance: few; CDR3nt: TGCAGTGCAACACACAGGGGGCGGGGAAACATTCAGTACTTC; CDR3aa: CSATHRGRGNIQYF
j_gene: TRBJ2-3; d_gene: TRBD1; v_gene: TRBV24-1; abundance: NA; CDR3nt: TGTGCCACCAGTGGGAGGAACAGGGGAAGCACAGATACGCGGCATTTT; CDR3aa: CATSGRNRGSTDTRHF
j_gene: TRBJ2-2; d_gene: TRBD1; v_gene: TRBV24-1; abundance: many; CDR3nt: TGTGCCACCAGCACCGGGACAGGGGAAATCGGGGAGCTGTTTTTT; CDR3aa: CATSTGTGEIGELFF
j_gene: TRBJ2-3; d_gene: TRBD1; v_gene: TRBV9; abundance: NA; CDR3nt: TGTGCCAGCAGCGCCCAAGCAGGGGGTTGGGGCACAGATACGCAGTATTTT; CDR3aa: CASSAQAGGWGTDTQYF
j_gene: TRBJ2-7; d_gene: TRBD2; v_gene: TRBV19; abundance: NA; CDR3nt: TGTGCCAGTAGTATAGGTAGCGGGCAATCCTACGAGCAGTACTTC; CDR3aa: CASSIGSGQSYEQYF
j_gene: TRBJ1-1; d_gene: NA; v_gene: TRBV10-3; abundance: NA; CDR3nt: TGTGCCATCAGTGAGTCGCGGGGGGGCACTGAAGCTTTCTTT; CDR3aa: CAISESRGGTEAFF